This is a list of T cell receptor beta chains from one sample in a study of cytomegalovirus exposure and HLA in healthy donors. Data came from immunoSEQ multiplex PCR; TCRdb stores just in-frame clones and leaves some out. The table for this sample gives 130,000 to 150,000 clones. The sequenced sample was PBMCs. These receptor sequences come from a woman aged 50 to 65 in good health and CMV-seronegative. CDR3s include the opening cysteine and the closing phenylalanine or tryptophan. D genes are given only for firm matches.

J,D,V,DNA,CDR3
TRBJ2-3,.,TRBV7-2,TGTGCCAGCAGCCCTGACGCGGCAGATACGCAGTATTTT,CASSPDAADTQYF
TRBJ2-5,TRBD2,TRBV5-4,TGTGCCAGCAGCTTAACGACCGGGAGGGTGGAGACCCAGTACTTC,CASSLTTGRVETQYF
TRBJ2-7,.,TRBV27,TGTGCCAGCAGTCCCCGCACGGCGGCCTACGAGCAGTACTTC,CASSPRTAAYEQYF
TRBJ2-3,TRBD2,TRBV5-5,TGTGCCAGCAGCTTGATCGGACTAGAAACAGATACGCAGTATTTT,CASSLIGLETDTQYF
TRBJ2-2,TRBD1,TRBV30,TGTGCCTGCCCCTCCAGGGGGCATACCGGGGAGCTGTTTTTT,CACPSRGHTGELFF
TRBJ1-6,.,TRBV6-4,TGTGCCAGCAGTGACTCTACAGGGCCTGGATCACCCCTCCACTTT,CASSDSTGPGSPLHF
TRBJ1-3,.,TRBV5-1,TGCGCCAGCAGCTTGGTAGCCCCCTCTGGAAACACCATATATTTT,CASSLVAPSGNTIYF
TRBJ2-7,.,TRBV27,TGTGCCAGCAGTCCCTCCCCTTGGCCAGGCAGAAAGGACGAGCAGTACTTC,CASSPSPWPGRKDEQYF
TRBJ2-5,.,TRBV9,TGTGCCAGCAGCGTAGGGCCGTTGGAGACCCAGTACTTC,CASSVGPLETQYF
TRBJ2-6,TRBD1,TRBV7-6,TGTGCCAGCAGCTTAGGGGGCCCCGGGACAGGTAGTAGAGCTGGGGCCAACGTCCTGACTTTC,CASSLGGPGTGSRAGANVLTF
TRBJ1-5,.,TRBV9,TGTGCCAGCAGCGTAGCTTCCGGTCAGCCCCAGCATTTT,CASSVASGQPQHF
TRBJ1-1,.,TRBV7-9,TGTGCCAGCAGCCGTGGGGAGGCAGGGACTGAAGCTTTCTTT,CASSRGEAGTEAFF
TRBJ2-7,TRBD2,TRBV5-1,TGCGCCAGCCGGGATAACCCTAGCGGGACTTACGAGCAGTACTTC,CASRDNPSGTYEQYF
TRBJ1-2,TRBD1,TRBV4-1,TGCGCCAGCAGCCAAGTGACGGGACAGGGGAATGGCTACACCTTC,CASSQVTGQGNGYTF
TRBJ1-1,.,TRBV4-2,TGTGCCAGCAGCCAGGGGGCGGACACTGAAGCTTTCTTT,CASSQGADTEAFF
TRBJ1-4,TRBD1,TRBV5-1,TGCGCCAGCAGCTCGAGGACAGGGGGACCAGAAAAACTGTTTTTT,CASSSRTGGPEKLFF
TRBJ1-1,TRBD1,TRBV6-5,TGTGCCGTGAACTTGCAAAGGGGGCAGAGCACTGAAGCTTTCTTT,CAVNLQRGQSTEAFF
TRBJ1-5,.,TRBV7-9,TGTGCCAGCAGCTTCTATAGCAATCAGCCCCAGCATTTT,CASSFYSNQPQHF
TRBJ2-5,TRBD2,TRBV6-4,TGTGCCAGCAGTGGCAAACTAGCGGGAGGGCCCCGGGAGACCCAGTACTTC,CASSGKLAGGPRETQYF
TRBJ1-2,.,TRBV7-9,TGTGCCAGCAGCCCCGGTAGCAGTTATGGCTACACCTTC,CASSPGSSYGYTF
TRBJ2-1,TRBD1,TRBV6-5,TGTGCCAGCAGCAGGGGGTATGAGCAGTTCTTC,CASSRGYEQFF
TRBJ1-2,TRBD1,TRBV7-2,TGTGCCAGCAGCGCGTCCGGGACAGGGGTGGTTGGCTACACCTTC,CASSASGTGVVGYTF
TRBJ2-1,TRBD2,TRBV19,TGTGCCAGTAGTATAGGAGCACTAGCGGGAGGTATGAATGAGCAGTTCTTC,CASSIGALAGGMNEQFF
TRBJ2-3,TRBD1,TRBV2,TGTGCCAGCAGGGGGGACAGGGGGCCCACAGATACGCAGTATTTT,CASRGDRGPTDTQYF
TRBJ2-5,TRBD2,TRBV19,TGTGCCAGTAGTCCGGGACTAGCGGGAAGAGAGACCCAGTACTTC,CASSPGLAGRETQYF
TRBJ2-4,.,TRBV19,TGTGCCAGTAGTATAGTGGCCCTCTCAGAGGACATTCAGTACTTC,CASSIVALSEDIQYF
TRBJ1-1,.,TRBV5-1,TGCGCCAGCAGCCCGCGCCGACAGGTGAACACTGAAGCTTTCTTT,CASSPRRQVNTEAFF
TRBJ2-7,TRBD2,TRBV27,TGTGCCAGCAGTATAAGCGGGGGGCACTCCTACGAGCAGTACTTC,CASSISGGHSYEQYF
TRBJ2-3,TRBD2,TRBV7-2,TGTGCCAGCAGCTTATCAGTCCTAGCGGGGGGTCAGAGTACGCAGTATTTT,CASSLSVLAGGQSTQYF
TRBJ2-5,.,TRBV6-5,TGTGCCAGCAGTTTAGACTTGGGACAAGCACAAGAGACCCAGTACTTC,CASSLDLGQAQETQYF
TRBJ2-1,.,TRBV6-6,TGTGCCAGCCGAACCACGGGTTTGTACAATGAGCAGTTCTTC,CASRTTGLYNEQFF
TRBJ2-5,TRBD1,TRBV7-9,TGTGCCAGCAGCCTAAGACAGGGATGGGGTCAAGAGACCCAGTACTTC,CASSLRQGWGQETQYF
TRBJ2-3,TRBD1,TRBV5-1,TGCGCCAGCAGCTTTGGACAGGTCACAGATACGCAGTATTTT,CASSFGQVTDTQYF
TRBJ1-1,.,TRBV18,TGTGCCAGCTCACCGTCAACAGGGAGCCACACTGAAGCTTTCTTT,CASSPSTGSHTEAFF
TRBJ2-1,TRBD1,TRBV5-1,TGCGCCAGCAGCCCAGGGACAGGGGGCATCGGGAATGAGCAGTTCTTC,CASSPGTGGIGNEQFF
TRBJ2-1,TRBD1,TRBV13,TGTGCCAGCAGCTTAGTAGTTTGGGGACAGGGGAGAAATGAGCAGTTCTTC,CASSLVVWGQGRNEQFF
TRBJ1-1,.,TRBV20-1,TGCAGTGTTACAGGGAACACTGAAGCTTTCTTT,CSVTGNTEAFF
TRBJ2-1,.,TRBV9,TGTGCCAGCAGCGTAACGGGGGTGGGCTACAATGAGCAGTTCTTC,CASSVTGVGYNEQFF
TRBJ2-5,.,TRBV12-5,TGTGCTAGTGGTTTGCAACAGGGATCGGAGACCCAGTACTTC,CASGLQQGSETQYF
TRBJ1-6,.,TRBV6-4,TGTGCCAGCAGCCAGACTCTCAATTCACCCCTCCACTTT,CASSQTLNSPLHF
TRBJ2-7,.,TRBV6-1,TGTGCCAGCAGGAGGGGGTCCCCAGAAGAGCAGTACTTC,CASRRGSPEEQYF
TRBJ2-7,.,TRBV10-3,TGTGCCATCAGTGAAGAACGGAGCTCCTACGAGCAGTACTTC,CAISEERSSYEQYF